Given below is one T cell receptor (beta chain) in context. The antigen is unknown. The CDR3 has 15 amino acids. J was trimmed by 6 bases and V by 1 base; bases with no gene match: 8. Germline-derived CDR1 and CDR2 are SGHRS and YFSETQ. This record belongs to a study of beta chain features in type 1 diabetes. For the study at large: There were 90 million to 110 million sorted cells examined across all samples.

Reverse transcription of all isolated RNA meant that expressed TCRB transcripts were sequenced. Profiled with immunoSEQ multiplex PCR; TCRdb holds only in-frame clones, not every one. The sample holds nearly 700,000 clones; about an eighth are singletons and the top ten take approximately 0.02%. General study findings and limits: All four CD4+ subsets of Type 1 diabetes patients contained TCRB CDR3s that were moderately but significantly shorter. Whether TCRB rearrangement is influenced by HLA type went unresolved here.

Sequenced sample: naive CD4+ T cells from blood. The chain uses TRBV5-1 and TRBJ2-3; 7 bases fit TRBD2. The clonotype originates from a man aged 18-30 years with type 1 diabetes. The CDR3: CASSLRGDVADTQYF. CDR3 nucleotides: TGCGCCAGCAGCTTGCGGGGGGATGTGGCGGATACGCAGTATTTT.